This T cell receptor (beta chain) was captured by sequencing in a study of TIL therapy for anti-PD-1-resistant metastatic lung cancer. The CDR3 length is 15 residues. The germline V gene has CDR1 SEHNR and CDR2 FQNEAQ (reference sequence). J gave up 7 bases and V 1 base, and 4 bases lay outside the gene matches. The libraries were made with immunoSEQ v3. Each library reached some 2 million read pairs, or roughly 5-6.5 million at deep level. Assay used: immunoSEQ multiplex PCR; TCRdb lists only in-frame clones, some missing. The sample shows some 52,000 clones, about 80% of them seen only once. Time point here: pre-treatment sample, taken before nivolumab and TIL therapy. Adults with stage 4 NSCLC were enrolled in a phase I trial.

The sequence came from a woman between 25 and 80 years old with non-small cell lung cancer. This sample comprised blood, obtained at baseline. This chain connects TRBV7-9 to TRBJ2-1; 10 bases align to TRBD2. This chain's CDR3 is CASSLGLAGVNEQFF. The CDR3 DNA follows: TGTGCCAGCAGCTTAGGTCTAGCGGGAGTGAATGAGCAGTTCTTC.